This T cell receptor (beta chain) originates from a study of blood T cell repertoires in COVID-19 (dated by TCRdb to 2018 to 2021). As for the study more broadly: Samples covering the acute and convalescent phases of COVID-19 were provided by collaborators in the United States, Italy and Spain. The material from the prospective study consisted of cDNA or gDNA derived from T cells, B-cell-depleted T cells, or PBMCs. Deeply sampled blood TCRbeta repertoires from subjects exposed to, actively infected with, or recovered from COVID-19 were included in the dataset. The repertoires were made available in a free public database intended to serve as a resource for research on the immune response to SARS-CoV-2. Samples were obtained from the ongoing ImmuneRACE study (first 160 participants) and from 950 to 1,500 subjects provided by 6 global collaborators. Nearly every sample came with metadata listing a de-identified subject ID, COVID-19 status, age in years and sex. HLA class I and class II types, where available, came from metadata supplied by the sample provider rather than from assay-based typing. Summary of the overall study and its limitations: The amount of clinical and demographic metadata varied by source and participant and was provided uncurated.

As concerns this clone: Its antigen remains undetermined. The input lacks base qualities; no much larger clone sits a single base away.

The immunoSEQ Assay, a bias-controlled multiplex PCR, was used to amplify TCRbeta CDR3 regions from genomic DNA. On the study's bioinformatics: The number of nucleated cells in each sample was estimated from the amplification of reference gene primers within the assay. To quantify the absolute abundance of each unique TCRbeta CDR3 rearrangement, sequence reads were collapsed and filtered. For each sample, productive Simpson clonality was calculated as the square root of Simpson's diversity index over productive rearrangements. In TCRdb, the immuneACCESS table is reduced to in-frame sequences with V and J assigned. These tables do not hold every clone; where another copy was compared, an unresolved V gene accounts for under half, and the others remain unexplained. That table gives V, J and clone size, and the DNA gave D and trimming. The sample table contains 100,000 to 150,000 clones; only one count was recorded for 70% to 75% of them. The top ten clones comprise around 5.2% of the sample.

Whole blood was collected in K2EDTA tubes by collaborating institutions according to the institutions' own protocols. For TCRbeta analysis, collaborator samples were shipped as frozen whole blood, as isolated PBMCs, or as DNA extracted from either sample type. CDR1 and CDR2, per the germline V gene, are SGDLS and YYNGEE. V was cut back by 3 bases and J by 8 bases, leaving a gap of 29 bases between them. Including cysteine and phenylalanine, the CDR3 has 18 amino acids. Here the CDR3 DNA is all that survives: 54 bases in frame from base 1. The sequenced material came from peripheral blood. The clonotype comes from a man aged 55 to 70 with acute or convalescent COVID-19. The rearranged chain carries TRBV9 and TRBJ1-1; the D segment could be TRBD1, given 5 matching bases. In nucleotides, the sequence is TGTGCCAGCAGCGCACTTGAGATTGGGGACTTTCAGGCACCGGAAGCTTTCTTT. This codes for CASSALEIGDFQAPEAFF.